These 19 T cell receptor beta chains were sequenced from one sample in a study of OX40 agonist ivuxolimab in advanced cancers. The library was prepared using the immunoSEQ multiplex PCR assay. Here the immuneACCESS table is served through TCRdb, limited to in-frame sequences with V and J called. Missing clones are a known gap in these copies; in checked studies unresolved V genes cover under half, and the rest lacks a known reason. Across this sample there are 20,000 to 25,000 clones, with around 80% seen only once. The ten largest make up roughly 14% of the sample. The sequencing here drew on CD4+ or CD8+ T cells sorted from blood, taken in a trial of the OX40 agonist ivuxolimab. The receptor set was obtained from an adult with an advanced solid tumor such as melanoma, head and neck, liver or kidney cancer.

In its sample, this clone ranks as large. The chain employs TRBV19 and TRBJ1-2, with 9 bases fitting TRBD1. The CDR3 covers 15 residues. Per the germline V gene, CDR1 is LNHDA and CDR2 is SQIVND (reference sequence). V lost 4 bases to trimming and J lost 3 bases; unmatched junction nucleotides: 6. The CDR3 is CASSTYRGPDYGYTF. DNA for the CDR3: TGTGCCAGTAGTACCTACAGGGGGCCCGACTATGGCTACACCTTC.

The chain couples TRBV9 to TRBJ2-3; the D is unclear. CDR3 size: 13 residues. Deletions cut 0 bases from V and 5 bases from J, with 7 bases between. CDR1 is SGDLS, CDR2 YYNGEE, per germline. As DNA, the CDR3 is TGTGCCAGCAGCGTAGGGGCGAAAGATACGCAGTATTTT. Translated: CASSVGAKDTQYF.

The J gene is TRBJ1-2, the V gene TRBV6-5, with TRBD1 as a possible D gene (6 bases). Trimming pared 5 bases from V and 4 bases from J, leaving 11 bases between. CDR1 is MNHEY and CDR2 is SVGAGI in the germline V gene. This CDR3 has 13 amino acids. The CDR3 coding sequence is TGTGCCAGCAGTCTCCGGGACACCTATGGCTACACCTTC. Residues: CASSLRDTYGYTF.

This clone was detected a few times. The chain employs TRBV19 and TRBJ2-3; 9 bases are shared with TRBD1. V shed 3 bases and J 0 bases; nucleotides not matched to a gene: 1. CDR1 LNHDA and CDR2 SQIVND come from the germline V gene (reference sequence). This CDR3 comprises 15 residues. This CDR3 is CASSIGTGSTDTQYF. The CDR3, as DNA: TGTGCCAGTAGTATTGGGACAGGGAGCACAGATACGCAGTATTTT.

The rearrangement joins TRBV5-6 to TRBJ2-7, with 11 bases matching TRBD1. Unmatched junction bases numbered 4, after V lost 5 bases and J lost 6 bases. Germline-derived CDR1 and CDR2 are SGHDT and YYEEEE. The CDR3 totals 13 residues. CDR3 nucleotide sequence: TGTGCCAGCAGTTCCGGGACAGGGGGCGAGCAGTACTTC. Translating it yields CASSSGTGGEQYF.

CDR3 sequence (DNA): TGTGCCAGCAGTTACGGGGGGCTCGGCGACACCGGGGAGCTGTTTTTT. Amino acids: CASSYGGLGDTGELFF. V and J are TRBV6-5 and TRBJ2-2, with D perhaps TRBD1 or TRBD2 (6 bases each). Trimming removed 2 bases at V and 3 bases at J, with 13 bases between. This CDR3 comprises 16 residues. CDR1 and CDR2 (germline): MNHEY, SVGAGI.

In this sample, this clone turned up once. This chain connects TRBV9 to TRBJ2-1, with D tentatively TRBD1 or TRBD2 (5 bases each). The germline gives CDR1 SGDLS, CDR2 YYNGEE. The CDR3 contains 15 residues. V lost 3 bases to trimming and J lost 4 bases, with 14 bases between them. CDR3 sequence: CASSAGGGRYNEQFF. DNA for the CDR3: TGTGCCAGCAGCGCGGGTGGGGGACGGTACAATGAGCAGTTCTTC.

This clone has only one observation. The V gene is TRBV7-6, the J gene TRBJ1-4; 10 bases map to TRBD1. The germline CDR1 and CDR2 sequences are SGHVS and FNYEAQ. There are 14 residues in the CDR3. With 2 bases clipped from V and 8 bases from J, the junction kept 2 bases outside the gene matches. The CDR3 sequence: CASSLRDRGEKLFF. CDR3 bases: TGTGCCAGCAGCTTACGGGACAGGGGAGAAAAACTGTTTTTT. Filled out from reference TRBV7-6 and TRBJ1-4, the complete variable domain reads GAGVSQSPRYKVTKRGQDVALRCDPISGHVSLYWYRQALGQGPEFLTYFNYEAQQDKSGLPNDRFSAERPEGSISTLTIQRTEQRDSAMYRCASSLRDRGEKLFFGSGTQLSVL.

This clone ranks as medium-sized. The gene calls are TRBV7-9 and TRBJ1-1; unclear D gene. Germline V gives CDR1 SEHNR, CDR2 FQNEAQ (reference sequence). The CDR3 is 12 amino acids. Trimming stripped 5 bases from V and 7 bases from J, with 11 bases between. The CDR3 DNA follows: TGTGCCAGCAGCCCCGGACTGGATGAAGCTTTCTTT. Its protein product is CASSPGLDEAFF.

V is TRBV7-2 and J is TRBJ1-5; TRBD1 agrees at 7 bases. The CDR3 is 16 amino acids. With 1 base clipped from V and 6 bases from J, the junction kept 9 bases outside the gene matches. Germline V gene data show CDR1 as SGHTA and CDR2 as FQGNSA. CDR3 in DNA: TGTGCCAGCAGCTTAGGGGGGGACAGACGAGTTCAGCCCCAGCATTTT. Amino acid sequence: CASSLGGDRRVQPQHF. The complete variable domain, with remaining parts taken from reference TRBV7-2 and TRBJ1-5, reads GAGVSQSPSNKVTEKGKDVELRCDPISGHTALYWYRQSLGQGLEFLIYFQGNSAPDKSGLPSDRFSAERTGGSVSTLTIQRTQQEDSAVYLCASSLGGDRRVQPQHFGDGTRLSIL.

V and J are TRBV5-5 and TRBJ2-1; D not resolved. V was trimmed by 0 bases and J by 10 bases, leaving 8 bases between them. The CDR3 consists of 12 residues. CDR1 SGHKS and CDR2 YYEKEE come from the germline V gene (reference sequence). The CDR3 sequence: CASSLGSVEQFF. CDR3 bases: TGTGCCAGCAGCTTGGGGTCGGTGGAGCAGTTCTTC.

This chain joins TRBV7-9 and TRBJ2-7; a possible D gene is TRBD2 (5 bases). Per germline, CDR1 SEHNR and CDR2 FQNEAQ (reference sequence). Between the trimmed V and J ends, which lost 1 base and 4 bases, there was a span of 14 bases. This CDR3 has 15 amino acids. The CDR3 loop is CASSLGTGWGYEQYF. CDR3 sequence (DNA): TGTGCCAGCAGCTTAGGGACGGGGTGGGGATACGAGCAGTACTTC. Full variable domain (remainder filled in from reference TRBV7-9 and TRBJ2-7): DTGVSQNPRHKITKRGQNVTFRCDPISEHNRLYWYRQTLGQGPEFLTYFQNEAQLEKSRLLSDRFSAERPKGSFSTLEIQRTEQGDSAMYLCASSLGTGWGYEQYFGPGTRLTVT.

The chain links TRBV11-1 to TRBJ1-1; no clear D gene. This CDR3 is built from 14 residues. CDR1 is SGHAT, CDR2 FQDESV, per germline (reference sequence). V dropped 2 bases and J dropped 1 base, with 8 bases sitting between them. In DNA, the CDR3 is TGTGCCAGCAGCTTATGGTCAGGGAACACTGAAGCTTTCTTT. Amino acids: CASSLWSGNTEAFF.

This clone was seen more than once but under ten times. The V and J genes are TRBV7-2 and TRBJ2-1; D is ambiguous. The germline V gene encodes CDR1 SGHTA and CDR2 FQGNSA. This CDR3 has 15 residues. Trimming stripped 1 base from V and 5 bases from J, with 12 bases between. CDR3 nucleotide sequence: TGTGCCAGCAGCTTAGATCGGGTGTCCAACAATGAGCAGTTCTTC. Translating gives CASSLDRVSNNEQFF.

The chain uses TRBV27 and TRBJ1-2; perhaps TRBD1 as D (6 bases). CDR3 length equals 18 residues. Trimming cost V 3 bases and J 5 bases, with 25 bases left between them. CDR1 is MNHEY and CDR2 is SMNVEV in the germline V gene (reference sequence). The CDR3 DNA is TGTGCCAGCAGTTTGACCCTTATACCCCGGGACACAACTTATGGCTACACCTTC. As protein: CASSLTLIPRDTTYGYTF.

This chain joins TRBV13 and TRBJ2-7; D is unclear. Germline lookup yields CDR1 PRHDT and CDR2 FYEKMQ (reference sequence). Trimming removed 8 bases at V and 5 bases at J, with 7 bases between. The CDR3 length is 10 residues. The CDR3 is CASGRNEQYF. The DNA of the CDR3 is TGTGCCAGCGGGCGAAACGAGCAGTACTTC. The variable domain in full, with the rest retrieved from reference TRBV13 and TRBJ2-7, is AAGVIQSPRHLIKEKRETATLKCYPIPRHDTVYWYQQGPGQDPQFLISFYEKMQSDKGSIPDRFSAQQFSDYHSELNMSSLELGDSALYFCASGRNEQYFGPGTRLTVT.

The V gene is TRBV4-3, the J gene TRBJ1-2, with a weak D call TRBD1 (5 bases). The CDR3 spans 20 residues. Trimming removed 0 bases from V and 2 bases from J, with 25 bases in between. Per the germline V gene, CDR1 is LGHNA and CDR2 is YSLEER. CDR3 DNA: TGCGCCAGCAGCCAAGATCGGATTGGACCCGCCCGGGGACTCAACTATGGCTACACCTTC. This sequence encodes CASSQDRIGPARGLNYGYTF.

The rearrangement links TRBV19 to TRBJ2-1; 8 positions match TRBD2. Per the germline V gene, CDR1 is LNHDA and CDR2 is SQIVND (reference sequence). This CDR3 is 13 amino acids long. The J segment lost 8 bases and the V segment lost 4 bases, leaving 4 bases of the junction unmatched. The CDR3 sequence is CASSNGLADEQFF. The CDR3 DNA follows: TGTGCCAGTAGTAACGGACTAGCTGATGAGCAGTTCTTC. The full variable domain, with the rest looked up from reference TRBV19 and TRBJ2-1, is DGGITQSPKYLFRKEGQNVTLSCEQNLNHDAMYWYRQDPGQGLRLIYYSQIVNDFQKGDIAEGYSVSREKKESFPLTVTSAQKNPTAFYLCASSNGLADEQFFGPGTRLTVL.

The V and J genes are TRBV5-1 and TRBJ1-1; D ambiguous. Germline CDR1 is SGHRS and CDR2 is YFSETQ. CDR3 length: 13 residues. Trimming pared 3 bases from V and 0 bases from J, leaving 6 bases between. The CDR3 nucleotides read TGCGCCAGCAGCTACCTAATGAACACTGAAGCTTTCTTT. Its translation is CASSYLMNTEAFF.